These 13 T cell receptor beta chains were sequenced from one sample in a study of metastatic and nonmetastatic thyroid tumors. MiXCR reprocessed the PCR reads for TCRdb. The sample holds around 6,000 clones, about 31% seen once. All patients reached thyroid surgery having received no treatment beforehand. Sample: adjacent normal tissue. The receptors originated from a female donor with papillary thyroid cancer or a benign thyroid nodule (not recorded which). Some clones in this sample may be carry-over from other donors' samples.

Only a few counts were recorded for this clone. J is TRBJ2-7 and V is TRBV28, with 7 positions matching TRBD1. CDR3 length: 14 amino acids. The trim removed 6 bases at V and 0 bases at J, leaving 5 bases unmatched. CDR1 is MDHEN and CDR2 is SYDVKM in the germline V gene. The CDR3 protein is CASRTTGRSYEQYF. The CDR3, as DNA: TGTGCCAGCAGGACGACAGGGCGCTCCTACGAGCAGTACTTC.

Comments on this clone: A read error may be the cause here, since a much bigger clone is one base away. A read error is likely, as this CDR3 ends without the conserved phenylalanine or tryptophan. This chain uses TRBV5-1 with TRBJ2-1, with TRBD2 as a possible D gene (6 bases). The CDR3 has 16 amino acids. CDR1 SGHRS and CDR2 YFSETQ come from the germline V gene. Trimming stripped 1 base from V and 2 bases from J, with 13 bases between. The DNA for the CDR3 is TGCGCCAGCAGCTTGACGGGGGAAGTCACCTACAATGAGCAGTTCTGC. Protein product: CASSLTGEVTYNEQFC.

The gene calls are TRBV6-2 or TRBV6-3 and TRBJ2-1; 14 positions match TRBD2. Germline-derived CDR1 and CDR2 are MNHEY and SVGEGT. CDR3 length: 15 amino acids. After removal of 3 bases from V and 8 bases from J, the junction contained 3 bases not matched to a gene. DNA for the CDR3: TGTGCCAGCAGTTATCGACTAGCGGGGGGGGATGAGCAGTTCTTC. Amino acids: CASSYRLAGGDEQFF.

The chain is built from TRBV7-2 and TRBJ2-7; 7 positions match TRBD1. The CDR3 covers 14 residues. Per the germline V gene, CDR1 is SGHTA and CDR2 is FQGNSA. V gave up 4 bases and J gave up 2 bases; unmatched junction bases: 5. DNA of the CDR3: TGTGCCAGCAGCTCCCCGGACAGGCCCTACGAGCAGTACGTC. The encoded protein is CASSSPDRPYEQYV.

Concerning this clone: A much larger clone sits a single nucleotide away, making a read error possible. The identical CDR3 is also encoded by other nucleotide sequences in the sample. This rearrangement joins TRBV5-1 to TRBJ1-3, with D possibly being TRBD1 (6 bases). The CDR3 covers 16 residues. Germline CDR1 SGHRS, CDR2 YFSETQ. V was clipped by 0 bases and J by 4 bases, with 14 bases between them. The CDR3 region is CASSLGGPGTGNTIYF. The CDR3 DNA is TGCGCCAGCAGCTTGGGTGGTCCTGGGACAGGAAACACCATATATTTT.

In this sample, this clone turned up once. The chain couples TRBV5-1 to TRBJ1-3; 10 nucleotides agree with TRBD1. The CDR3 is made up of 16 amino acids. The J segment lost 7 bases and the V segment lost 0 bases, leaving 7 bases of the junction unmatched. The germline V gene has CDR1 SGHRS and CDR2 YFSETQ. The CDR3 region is CASSLELGQGTNTIYF. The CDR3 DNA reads TGCGCCAGCAGCTTGGAATTGGGACAGGGGACCAACACCATATATTTT.

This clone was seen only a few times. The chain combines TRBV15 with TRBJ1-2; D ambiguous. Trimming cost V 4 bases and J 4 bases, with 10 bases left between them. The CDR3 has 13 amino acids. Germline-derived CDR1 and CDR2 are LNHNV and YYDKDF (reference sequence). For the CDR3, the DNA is TGTGCCACCAGCAAACTGCGTGGCTATGGCTACACCTTC. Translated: CATSKLRGYGYTF.

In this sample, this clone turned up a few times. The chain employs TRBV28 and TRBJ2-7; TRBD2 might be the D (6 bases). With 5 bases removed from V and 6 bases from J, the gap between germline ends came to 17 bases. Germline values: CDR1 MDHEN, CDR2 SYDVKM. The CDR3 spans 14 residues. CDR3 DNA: TGTGCCAGCAGTGAAAACAAATGGGACTTCGAGCAGTACTTC. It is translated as CASSENKWDFEQYF. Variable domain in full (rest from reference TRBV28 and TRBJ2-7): DVKVTQSSRYLVKRTGEKVFLECVQDMDHENMFWYRQDPGLGLRLIYFSYDVKMKEKGDIPEGYSVSREKKERFSLILESASTNQTSMYLCASSENKWDFEQYFGPGTRLTVT.

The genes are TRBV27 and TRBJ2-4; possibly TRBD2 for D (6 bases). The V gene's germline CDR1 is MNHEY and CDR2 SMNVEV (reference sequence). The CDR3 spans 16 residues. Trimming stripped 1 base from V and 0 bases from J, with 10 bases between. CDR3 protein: CASSLWGGLAKNIQYF. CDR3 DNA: TGTGCCAGCAGTTTATGGGGAGGACTAGCCAAAAACATTCAGTACTTC.

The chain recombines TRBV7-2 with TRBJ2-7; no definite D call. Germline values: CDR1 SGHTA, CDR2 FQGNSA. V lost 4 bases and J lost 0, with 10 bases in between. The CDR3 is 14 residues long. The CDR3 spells CASSSYEGSYEQYF. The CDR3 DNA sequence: TGTGCCAGCAGCTCCTACGAAGGCTCCTACGAGCAGTACTTC. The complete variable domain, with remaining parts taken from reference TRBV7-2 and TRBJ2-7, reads GAGVSQSPSNKVTEKGKDVELRCDPISGHTALYWYRQSLGQGLEFLIYFQGNSAPDKSGLPSDRFSAERTGGSVSTLTIQRTQQEDSAVYLCASSSYEGSYEQYFGPGTRLTVT.

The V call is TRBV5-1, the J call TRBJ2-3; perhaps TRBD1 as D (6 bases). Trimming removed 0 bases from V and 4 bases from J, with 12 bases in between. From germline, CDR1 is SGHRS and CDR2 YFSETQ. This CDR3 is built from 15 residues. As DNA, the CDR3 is TGCGCCAGCAGCTTGGGTAGCAGGGGCGCAGATACGCAGTATTTT. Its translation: CASSLGSRGADTQYF.

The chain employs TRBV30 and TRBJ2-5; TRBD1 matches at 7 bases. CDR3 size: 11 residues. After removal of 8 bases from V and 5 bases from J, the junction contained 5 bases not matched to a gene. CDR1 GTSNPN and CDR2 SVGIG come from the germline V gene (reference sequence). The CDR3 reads CAGDSGETQYF. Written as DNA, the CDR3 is TGTGCCGGGGACAGCGGCGAGACCCAGTACTTC.

CDR3: CSATGGYSNQPQHF. The CDR3 region has the DNA TGCAGTGCCACGGGGGGGTATAGCAATCAGCCCCAGCATTTT. The gene calls are TRBV20-1 and TRBJ1-5, with a weak D call TRBD1 (5 bases). The germline V gene encodes CDR1 DFQATT and CDR2 SNEGSKA (reference sequence). Between the trimmed V and J ends, which lost 6 bases and 0 bases, there was a span of 12 bases. The CDR3 has 14 residues.